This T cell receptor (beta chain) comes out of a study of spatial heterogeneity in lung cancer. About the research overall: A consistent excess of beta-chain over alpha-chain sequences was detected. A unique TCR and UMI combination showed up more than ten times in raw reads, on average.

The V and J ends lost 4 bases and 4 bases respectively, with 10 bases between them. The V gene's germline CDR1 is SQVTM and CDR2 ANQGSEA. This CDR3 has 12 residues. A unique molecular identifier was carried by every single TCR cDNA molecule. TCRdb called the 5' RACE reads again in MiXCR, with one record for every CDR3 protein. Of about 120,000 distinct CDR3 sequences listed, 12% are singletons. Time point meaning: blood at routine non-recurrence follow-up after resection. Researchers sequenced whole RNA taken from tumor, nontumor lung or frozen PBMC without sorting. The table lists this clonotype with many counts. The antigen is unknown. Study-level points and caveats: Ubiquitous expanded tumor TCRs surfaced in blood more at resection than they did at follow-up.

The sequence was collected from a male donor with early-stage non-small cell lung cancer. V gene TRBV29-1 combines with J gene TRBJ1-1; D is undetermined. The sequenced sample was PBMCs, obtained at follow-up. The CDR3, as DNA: TGCAGCGTTGTTCTGGGCCCCACTGAAGCTTTCTTT. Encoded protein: CSVVLGPTEAFF.